This TCR beta chain was sequenced during a study of blood T cell repertoires in COVID-19. At the level of the study: COVID-19 samples, acute and convalescent, were from the United States, Italy and Spain. In each case, the material was cDNA or gDNA derived from T cells, B-cell-depleted T cells, or PBMCs.

The CDR3 runs 14 residues. Germline V gives CDR1 MNHNY, CDR2 SVGAGI (reference sequence). Trimming stripped 8 bases from V and 6 bases from J, with 17 bases between. This clone was picked up one time. Enrolled during active infection, Seattle patients were then followed longitudinally. Under the authors' procedure: Amplification from reference gene primers served as the basis for estimated nucleated cell counts. Assay used: immunoSEQ multiplex PCR; TCRdb lists only in-frame clones, some missing. V and J calls and clone size are those listed in that table; D and trimming were worked out from the DNA. The sample has around 94,000 clones; 87% are singletons.

The sequencing sample was made of peripheral blood. J is TRBJ2-1 and V is TRBV6-6; TRBD1 is a possible D gene (5 bases). The sequence was obtained from a woman in her forties or fifties with COVID-19, enrolled during active disease. The chain's CDR3 is CASSAPGLGNEQFF. CDR3 nucleotide sequence: TGTGCCAGCTCAGCCCCAGGGTTGGGCAATGAGCAGTTCTTC.